A selection of T cell receptor beta chains follows, all from one sample in a study of Ad26.COV2.S vaccination and SARS-CoV-2 variants. The table came from immunoSEQ multiplex PCR; TCRdb's copy has only in-frame clones and leaves some out. Of fewer than 900,000 clones listed, around 89% are singletons. The material was peripheral blood, obtained in a trial of Ad26.COV2.S vaccine versus placebo. The receptors originated from a person between 18 and 59 years old who received the Ad26.COV2.S COVID-19 vaccine or a placebo. CDR3s include the opening cysteine and the closing phenylalanine or tryptophan. Each record gives: J gene, D gene, CDR3 length, clone size, V gene, CDR3 DNA, CDR3 protein. D genes are given only for firm matches. Some rows have no size entry. The others give once, few or many, or a class for an expanded clone.

>TRBJ2-1|-|12|few|TRBV7-3
TGTGCCAGCAGCCCAACGGGAGTGGAGCAGTTCTTC
CASSPTGVEQFF
>TRBJ2-1|TRBD1|14|-|TRBV10-3
TGTGCCATCAGTGATGCGAGGGGGCCTATTGAGCAGTTCTTC
CAISDARGPIEQFF
>TRBJ2-3|-|13|-|TRBV7-2
TGTGCCAGCAGATCCGACCCCACAGATACGCAGTATTTT
CASRSDPTDTQYF
>TRBJ2-3|-|16|-|TRBV15
TGTGCCACCAGCAGATTGGATACCGGGGGCACAGATACGCAGTATTTT
CATSRLDTGGTDTQYF
>TRBJ1-2|-|15|-|TRBV5-1
TGCGCCAGCAGCTTGGTCTCTGGACCAAACTATGGCTACACCTTC
CASSLVSGPNYGYTF
>TRBJ2-5|-|14|-|TRBV3-1/TRBV3-2
TGTGCCAGCAGCCAAAGAGGGGGGAAAGAGACCCAGTACTTC
CASSQRGGKETQYF
>TRBJ1-5|-|13|-|TRBV7-2
TGTGCCAGCAGCGTGCGAGGACAGCAGCCCCAGCATTTT
CASSVRGQQPQHF
>TRBJ1-4|-|17|once|TRBV30
TGTGCCTGGAGTGTACCAGTGGCCGATATGGGTAATGAAAAACTGTTTTTT
CAWSVPVADMGNEKLFF
>TRBJ2-7|TRBD1|14|once|TRBV11-2
TGTGCCAGCAGCTGGCGACAGGGAACCTACGAGCAGTACTTC
CASSWRQGTYEQYF
>TRBJ2-7|-|14|-|TRBV13
TGTGCCAGCAGCTTGCGGGCTATCGTGTACGAGCAGTACTTC
CASSLRAIVYEQYF
>TRBJ2-5|-|16|-|TRBV15
TGTGCCACCAGCAGGGGGGACCCTCCCTACAGGGAGACCCAGTACTTC
CATSRGDPPYRETQYF
>TRBJ2-7|-|14|-|TRBV24-1
TGTGCCACCAGTGAAACAGGAGACTCCTACGAGCAGTACTTC
CATSETGDSYEQYF
>TRBJ1-2|-|13|-|TRBV6-2/TRBV6-3
TGTGCCAGCAGTTACGACATCTTCTATGGCTACACCTTC
CASSYDIFYGYTF
>TRBJ1-2|-|13|-|TRBV9
TGTGCCAGCAGCGTAGGTCAAGGGTATGGCTACACCTTC
CASSVGQGYGYTF
>TRBJ1-4|-|15|-|TRBV30
TGTGCCTTGTCAGGGACTAGTAGGGGTAATGAAAAACTGTTTTTT
CALSGTSRGNEKLFF
>TRBJ2-7|TRBD1|16|few|TRBV11-2
TGTGCCAGCAGCGCGCCCGGGACAGGGGCCTGGTACGAGCAGTACTTC
CASSAPGTGAWYEQYF
>TRBJ2-4|TRBD1|19|-|TRBV4-2
TGTGCCAGCAGCCAAGTAACCTCCAGGGGGCCCGGGAGAAGAAACATTCAGTACTTC
CASSQVTSRGPGRRNIQYF
>TRBJ2-2|-|11|-|TRBV7-6
TGTGCCAGCAGCTTGAGTTGGGAGCTGTTTTTT
CASSLSWELFF
>TRBJ1-2|-|15|-|TRBV11-2
TGTGCCAGCAGCCCTGAGGCGGTCGCTAACTATGGCTACACCTTC
CASSPEAVANYGYTF
>TRBJ2-1|-|11|-|TRBV24-1
TGTGCCACCAGTGTAGGGTTAGGGCAGTTCTTC
CATSVGLGQFF
>TRBJ2-3|-|16|-|TRBV18
TGTGCCAGCTCACGAGCCCTCGTGGGGACGGGAGATACGCAGTATTTT
CASSRALVGTGDTQYF
>TRBJ2-3|-|14|-|TRBV13
TGTGCCAGCAGCTTAGTAAGTTTTCGGAATACGCAGTATTTT
CASSLVSFRNTQYF
>TRBJ2-1|-|13|-|TRBV23-1
TGCGCCAGCAGTCAAAGGACTGAGGGTGAGCAGTTCTTC
CASSQRTEGEQFF
>TRBJ1-2|-|14|-|TRBV6-5
TGTGCCAGCAGCCGGGACTTAGCTAACTATGGCTACACCTTC
CASSRDLANYGYTF
>TRBJ2-3|-|14|-|TRBV7-2
TGTGCCAGCAGCTCCGTGGGCGCAGGGGATACGCAGTATTTT
CASSSVGAGDTQYF
>TRBJ2-7|TRBD2|14|-|TRBV13
TGTGCCAGCAGCTATCGGACTAGCGGGGGGGAGCAGTACTTC
CASSYRTSGGEQYF
>TRBJ1-5|-|17|-|TRBV4-3
TGCGCCAGCAGCCAAGGAATCGTTCAGGGTAGCAATCAGCCCCAGCATTTT
CASSQGIVQGSNQPQHF
>TRBJ2-1|-|14|-|TRBV12-2
TGTGCAAGTCGCTTAGGGACTAGCGTCGATGAGCAGTTCTTC
CASRLGTSVDEQFF
>TRBJ1-6|-|13|-|TRBV12-5
TGTGCTAGTGCCCCGTTAGGCAATTCACCCCTCCACTTT
CASAPLGNSPLHF
>TRBJ1-1|-|15|-|TRBV27
TGTGCCAGCAGTTATCGGACACCCCTGAACACTGAAGCTTTCTTT
CASSYRTPLNTEAFF
>TRBJ2-1|TRBD2|15|-|TRBV19
TGTGCCACACACAGGGCGGGGGGGCCCTACAATGAGCAGTTCTTC
CATHRAGGPYNEQFF
>TRBJ1-5|-|18|-|TRBV19
TGTGCCAGTAGTATGGGACACCGTTCCTCTTATAGCAATCAGCCCCAGCATTTT
CASSMGHRSSYSNQPQHF
>TRBJ2-3|-|16|-|TRBV27
TGTGCCAGCAGTCTTAGTAGCGGACCCTTCACAGATACGCAGTATTTT
CASSLSSGPFTDTQYF
>TRBJ2-7|TRBD1|14|-|TRBV5-6
TGTGCCAGCAGCCCGGGACAGGGGGCGTCCGAGCAGTACTTC
CASSPGQGASEQYF
>TRBJ2-7|TRBD1|14|-|TRBV19
TGTGCCAGTACCGTGACAGGGGGAAACAACGAGCAGTACTTC
CASTVTGGNNEQYF
>TRBJ1-1|-|15|-|TRBV2
TGTGCCAGCAGTGAGGGCGTGACCACTTACACTGAAGCTTTCTTT
CASSEGVTTYTEAFF
>TRBJ2-2|TRBD2|15|-|TRBV7-6
TGTGCCAGCAGCGGTAGCGGGAGTCGGGCCGGGGAGCTGTTTTTT
CASSGSGSRAGELFF
>TRBJ2-5|-|12|-|TRBV6-2/TRBV6-3
TGTGCCAGCAGTTACTCCAGGGAGACCCAGTACTTC
CASSYSRETQYF
>TRBJ2-2|-|17|-|TRBV6-2/TRBV6-3
TGTGCCAGCAGTCAGATTGGCCGGGTCTTCGGGACCGGGGAGCTGTTTTTT
CASSQIGRVFGTGELFF
>TRBJ2-3|TRBD1|15|many|TRBV30
TGTGCCTGGAGTACCACTGGACAGGGGGCAGATACGCAGTATTTT
CAWSTTGQGADTQYF
>TRBJ2-1|TRBD2|14|-|TRBV6-5
TGTGCCAGCAGGTCTAGCGGGGGGTACAATGAGCAGTTCTTC
CASRSSGGYNEQFF
>TRBJ2-7|-|16|-|TRBV3-1/TRBV3-2
TGTGCCAGCAGCCAAGATAGAGGGGCCAGCTCCTACGAGCAGTACTTC
CASSQDRGASSYEQYF
>TRBJ2-6|-|16|few|TRBV30
TGTGCCTGGAGTCCCTCGATAGTCTCTGGGGCCAACGTCCTGACTTTC
CAWSPSIVSGANVLTF
>TRBJ2-5|-|13|-|TRBV30
TGTGCCTGGAGGGGACAAAGGGAAGAGACCCAGTACTTC
CAWRGQREETQYF
>TRBJ1-3|TRBD1|15|-|TRBV6-5
TGTGCCAGCAGACTGACAGGGAGCTCTGGAAACACCATATATTTT
CASRLTGSSGNTIYF
>TRBJ2-7|TRBD2|16|once|TRBV6-2/TRBV6-3
TGTGCCAGCAGTGGCCCTCTAGCGGGGATTACCTACGAGCAGTACTTC
CASSGPLAGITYEQYF
>TRBJ2-1|-|16|-|TRBV15
TGTGCCACCAGCAGAGGGGCGCAGAGCTCCTACAATGAGCAGTTCTTC
CATSRGAQSSYNEQFF
>TRBJ2-5|TRBD1|16|-|TRBV19
TGTGCCAGTAGTCCCGTTCCAGGGGGCCTCGGAGAGACCCAGTACTTC
CASSPVPGGLGETQYF
>TRBJ1-1|-|14|-|TRBV15
TGTGCCACCAGCAGAGATCGACAGTCCACTGAAGCTTTCTTT
CATSRDRQSTEAFF
>TRBJ2-3|-|14|-|TRBV27
TGTGCCAGCAGTTTATCCATTAGCACAGATACGCAGTATTTT
CASSLSISTDTQYF
>TRBJ2-5|TRBD2|17|-|TRBV9
TGTGCCAGCAGCCTCGGGCGGGCTAGCGGGGGTGTTGAGACCCAGTACTTC
CASSLGRASGGVETQYF
>TRBJ1-1|-|16|-|TRBV7-9
TGTGCCAGCAGCTTAGGGTCAGGAAAAAAGAACACTGAAGCTTTCTTT
CASSLGSGKKNTEAFF
>TRBJ2-7|-|14|-|TRBV10-1
TGCGCCAGCAGTGAATCCAGGTCGGTCCACGAGCAGTACTTC
CASSESRSVHEQYF